This record covers a single T cell receptor beta chain. The data stem from a study of shared clonotypes between healthy human individuals. Researchers partitioned CD4+ cells into CD45RA+ naive and CD45RA-negative memory subsets. TCRdb's table, derived via immunoSEQ multiplex PCR, lists solely in-frame clones and lacks some. The data show roughly 2.5 million clones, more than 90% seen once. This TCR came from a man aged 18-30 years in good health. Specimen: naive CD4+ T cells sorted from blood. The sample's subset: CD45RA+ positively selected.

In nucleotides, the CDR3 is TGTGCCAGCTCACCCCTGGTTGGGACTGAAGCTTTCTTT. Protein: CASSPLVGTEAFF. The chain uses TRBV18 and TRBJ1-1; D is uncertain. CDR3 length equals 13 residues. Trimming shortened V by 3 bases and J by 5 bases, and 10 bases separated the two germline ends. Germline V lookup: CDR1 KGHSH, CDR2 LQKENI.